This T cell receptor (beta chain) was identified during a study of OX40 agonist ivuxolimab in advanced cancers. Study overall: The dose-escalation cohort had hepatocellular carcinoma, melanoma, renal cell or head and neck cancer.

CDR3 length equals 14 residues. Trimming took 3 bases from V and 0 from J; bases not matched to a gene: 1. Per germline, CDR1 KGHSH and CDR2 LQKENI. General study points: Antigen targets of the expanded peripheral T cells went undetermined.

Profiling relied on immunoSEQ multiplex PCR, and the TCRdb table lists in-frame clones only, not all of them. Among more than 65,000 clones listed, more than 75% were seen once. As regards this clone: Its antigen is currently unknown. The sample contains more than one DNA sequence encoding this CDR3.

The starting material was CD4+ or CD8+ T cells sorted from blood, obtained in a trial of the OX40 agonist ivuxolimab. V gene TRBV18 combines with J gene TRBJ2-7, with TRBD2 identical over 8 bases. The TCR sequence derives from an adult with an advanced solid tumor such as melanoma, head and neck, liver or kidney cancer. The CDR3 DNA sequence: TGTGCCAGCTCACCCAGCGGGAGCTCCTACGAGCAGTACTTC. Encoded protein: CASSPSGSSYEQYF.